This T cell receptor beta chain was recorded in a study of cytomegalovirus exposure and HLA in healthy donors. Study summary: Out of 300 to 500 genotyped donors, approximately 84% belonged to the Caucasian-associated ancestry cluster.

General study points: Presence/absence analyses assumed roughly uniform sequencing depth across donors, which may not hold.

This CDR3 has 12 amino acids. The V and J ends lost 3 bases and 6 bases, in that order; junction bases with no gene match: 4. The V gene's germline CDR1 is GTSNPN and CDR2 SVGIG (reference sequence). This clone was detected only once. The antigen remains unidentified. PCR amplification relied on 60 Vbeta primers (plus 13 Jbeta primers). Clones were sequenced by immunoSEQ multiplex PCR, and TCRdb holds only the in-frame ones, with some missing. The profile covers roughly 82,000 clones, with 60% to 75% appearing a single time and around 10% taken by the ten largest. The chain uses TRBV30 and TRBJ2-7, with 8 bases lining up with TRBD1. The TCR comes from a woman between 40 and 50 years old in good health and CMV-seropositive. Sample: PBMCs. CDR3 bases: TGTGCCTGGAGCGACACAGGGGGCGAGCAGTACTTC. Translating it yields CAWSDTGGEQYF.